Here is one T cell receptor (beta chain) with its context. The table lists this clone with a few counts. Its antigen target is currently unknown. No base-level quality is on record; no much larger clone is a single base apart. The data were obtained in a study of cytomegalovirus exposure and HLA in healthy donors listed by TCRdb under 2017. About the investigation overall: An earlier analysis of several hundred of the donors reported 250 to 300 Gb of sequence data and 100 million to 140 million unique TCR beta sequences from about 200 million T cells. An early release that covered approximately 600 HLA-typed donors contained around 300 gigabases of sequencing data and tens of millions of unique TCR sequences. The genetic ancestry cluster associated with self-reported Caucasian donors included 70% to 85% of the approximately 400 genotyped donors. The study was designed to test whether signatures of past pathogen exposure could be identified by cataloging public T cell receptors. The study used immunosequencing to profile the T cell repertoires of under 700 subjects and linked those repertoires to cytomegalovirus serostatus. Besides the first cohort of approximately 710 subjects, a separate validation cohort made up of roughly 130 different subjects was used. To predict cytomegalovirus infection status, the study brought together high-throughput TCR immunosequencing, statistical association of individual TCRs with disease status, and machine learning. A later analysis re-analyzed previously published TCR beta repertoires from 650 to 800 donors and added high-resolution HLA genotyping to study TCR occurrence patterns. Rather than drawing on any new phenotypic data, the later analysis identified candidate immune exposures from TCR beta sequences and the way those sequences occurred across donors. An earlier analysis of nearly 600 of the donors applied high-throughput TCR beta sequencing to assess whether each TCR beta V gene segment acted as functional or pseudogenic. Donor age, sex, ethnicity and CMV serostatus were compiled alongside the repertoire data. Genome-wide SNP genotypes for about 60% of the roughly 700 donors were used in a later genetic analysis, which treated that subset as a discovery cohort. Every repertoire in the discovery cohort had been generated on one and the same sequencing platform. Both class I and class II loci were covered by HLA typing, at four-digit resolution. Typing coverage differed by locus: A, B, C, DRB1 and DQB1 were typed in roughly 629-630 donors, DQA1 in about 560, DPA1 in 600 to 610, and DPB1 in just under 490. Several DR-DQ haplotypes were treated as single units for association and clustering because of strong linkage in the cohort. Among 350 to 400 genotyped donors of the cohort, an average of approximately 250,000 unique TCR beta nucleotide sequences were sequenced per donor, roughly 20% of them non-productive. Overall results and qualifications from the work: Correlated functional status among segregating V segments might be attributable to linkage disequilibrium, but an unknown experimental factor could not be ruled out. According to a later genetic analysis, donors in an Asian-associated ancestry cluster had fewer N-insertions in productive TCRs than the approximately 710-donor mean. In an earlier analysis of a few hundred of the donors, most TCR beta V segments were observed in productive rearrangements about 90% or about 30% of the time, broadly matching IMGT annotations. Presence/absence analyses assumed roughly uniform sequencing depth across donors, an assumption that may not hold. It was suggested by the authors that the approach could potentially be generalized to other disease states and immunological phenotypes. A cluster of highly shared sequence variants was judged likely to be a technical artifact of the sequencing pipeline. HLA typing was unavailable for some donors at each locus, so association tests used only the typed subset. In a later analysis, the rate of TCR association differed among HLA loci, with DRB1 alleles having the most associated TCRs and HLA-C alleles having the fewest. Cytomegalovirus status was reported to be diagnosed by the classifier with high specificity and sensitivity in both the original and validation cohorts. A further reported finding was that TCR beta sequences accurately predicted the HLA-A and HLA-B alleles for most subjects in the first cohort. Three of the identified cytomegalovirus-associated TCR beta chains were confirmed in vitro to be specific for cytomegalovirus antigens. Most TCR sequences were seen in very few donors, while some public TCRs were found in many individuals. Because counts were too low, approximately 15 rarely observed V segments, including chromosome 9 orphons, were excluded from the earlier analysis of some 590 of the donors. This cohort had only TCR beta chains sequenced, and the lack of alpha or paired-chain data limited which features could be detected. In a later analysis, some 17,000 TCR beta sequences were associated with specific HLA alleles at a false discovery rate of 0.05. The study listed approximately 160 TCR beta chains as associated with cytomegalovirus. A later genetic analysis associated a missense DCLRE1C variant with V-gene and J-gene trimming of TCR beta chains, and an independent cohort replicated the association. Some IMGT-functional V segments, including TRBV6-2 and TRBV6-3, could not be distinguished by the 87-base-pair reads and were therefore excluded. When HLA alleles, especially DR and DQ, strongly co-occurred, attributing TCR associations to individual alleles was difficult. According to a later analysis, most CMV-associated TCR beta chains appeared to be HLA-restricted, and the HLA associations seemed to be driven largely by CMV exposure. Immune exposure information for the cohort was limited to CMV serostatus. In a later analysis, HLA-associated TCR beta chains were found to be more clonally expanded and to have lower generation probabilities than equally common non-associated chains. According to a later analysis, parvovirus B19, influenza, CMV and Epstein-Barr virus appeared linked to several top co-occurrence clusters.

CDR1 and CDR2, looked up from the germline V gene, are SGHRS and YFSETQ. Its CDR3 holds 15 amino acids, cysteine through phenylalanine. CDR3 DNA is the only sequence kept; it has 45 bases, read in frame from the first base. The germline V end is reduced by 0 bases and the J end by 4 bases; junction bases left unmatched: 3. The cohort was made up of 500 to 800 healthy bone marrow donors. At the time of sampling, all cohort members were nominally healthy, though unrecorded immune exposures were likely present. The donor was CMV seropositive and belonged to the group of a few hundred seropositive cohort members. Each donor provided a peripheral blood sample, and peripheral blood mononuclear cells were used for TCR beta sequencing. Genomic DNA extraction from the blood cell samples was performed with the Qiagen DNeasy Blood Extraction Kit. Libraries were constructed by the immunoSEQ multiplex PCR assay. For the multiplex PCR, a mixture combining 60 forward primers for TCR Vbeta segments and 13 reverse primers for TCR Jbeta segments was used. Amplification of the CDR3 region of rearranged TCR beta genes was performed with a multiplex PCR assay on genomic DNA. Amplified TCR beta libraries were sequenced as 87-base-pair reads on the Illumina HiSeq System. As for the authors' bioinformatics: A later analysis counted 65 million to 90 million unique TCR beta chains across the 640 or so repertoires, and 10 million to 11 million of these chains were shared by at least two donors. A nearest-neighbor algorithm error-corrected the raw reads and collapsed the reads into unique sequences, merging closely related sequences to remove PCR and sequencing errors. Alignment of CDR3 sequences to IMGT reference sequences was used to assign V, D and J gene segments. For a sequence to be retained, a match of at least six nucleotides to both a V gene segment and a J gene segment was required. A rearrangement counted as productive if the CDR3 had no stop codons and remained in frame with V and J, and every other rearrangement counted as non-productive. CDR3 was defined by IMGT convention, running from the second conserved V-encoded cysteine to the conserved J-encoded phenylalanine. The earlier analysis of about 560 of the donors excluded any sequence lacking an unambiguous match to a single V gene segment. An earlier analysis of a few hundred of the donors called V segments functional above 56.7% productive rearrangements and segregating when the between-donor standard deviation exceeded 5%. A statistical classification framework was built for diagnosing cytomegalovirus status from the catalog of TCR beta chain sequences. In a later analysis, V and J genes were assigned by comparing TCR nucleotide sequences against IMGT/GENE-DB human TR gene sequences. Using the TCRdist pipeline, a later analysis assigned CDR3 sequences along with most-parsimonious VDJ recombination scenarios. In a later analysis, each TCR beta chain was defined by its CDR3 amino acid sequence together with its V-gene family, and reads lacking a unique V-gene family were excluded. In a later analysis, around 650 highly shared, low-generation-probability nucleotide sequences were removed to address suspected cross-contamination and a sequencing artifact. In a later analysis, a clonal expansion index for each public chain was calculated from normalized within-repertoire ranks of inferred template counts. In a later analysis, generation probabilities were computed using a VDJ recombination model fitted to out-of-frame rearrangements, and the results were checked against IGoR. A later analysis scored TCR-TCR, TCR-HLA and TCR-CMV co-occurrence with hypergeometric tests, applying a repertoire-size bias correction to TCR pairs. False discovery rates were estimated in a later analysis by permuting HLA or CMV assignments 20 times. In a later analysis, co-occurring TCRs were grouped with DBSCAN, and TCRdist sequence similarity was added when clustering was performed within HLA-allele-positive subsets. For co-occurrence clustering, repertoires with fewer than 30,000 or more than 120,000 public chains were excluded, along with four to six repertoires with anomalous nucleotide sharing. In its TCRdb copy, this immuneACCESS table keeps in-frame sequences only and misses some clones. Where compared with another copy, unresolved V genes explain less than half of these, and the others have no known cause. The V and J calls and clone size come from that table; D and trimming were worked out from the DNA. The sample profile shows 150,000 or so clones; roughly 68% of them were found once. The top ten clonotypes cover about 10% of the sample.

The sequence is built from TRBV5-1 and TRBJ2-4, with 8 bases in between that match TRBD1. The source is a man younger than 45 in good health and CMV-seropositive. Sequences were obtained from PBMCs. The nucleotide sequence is TGCGCCAGCAGCTTGGAACAGGGGGATAAAAACATTCAGTACTTC. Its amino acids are CASSLEQGDKNIQYF.